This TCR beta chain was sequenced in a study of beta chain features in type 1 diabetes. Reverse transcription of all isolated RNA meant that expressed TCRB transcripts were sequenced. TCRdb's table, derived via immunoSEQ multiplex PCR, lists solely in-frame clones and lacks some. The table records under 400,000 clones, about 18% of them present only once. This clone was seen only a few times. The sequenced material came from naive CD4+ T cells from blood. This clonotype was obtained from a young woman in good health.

The CDR3: CSVEVGLADNEQFF. The CDR3 DNA is TGCAGCGTTGAAGTGGGACTAGCGGACAATGAGCAGTTCTTC. The V and J genes are TRBV29-1 and TRBJ2-1; the match to TRBD2 covers 11 bases. The germline gives CDR1 SQVTM, CDR2 ANQGSEA. The CDR3 totals 14 residues. Losses at the gene ends were 1 base for V and 5 bases for J; bases not matched to a gene: 1.